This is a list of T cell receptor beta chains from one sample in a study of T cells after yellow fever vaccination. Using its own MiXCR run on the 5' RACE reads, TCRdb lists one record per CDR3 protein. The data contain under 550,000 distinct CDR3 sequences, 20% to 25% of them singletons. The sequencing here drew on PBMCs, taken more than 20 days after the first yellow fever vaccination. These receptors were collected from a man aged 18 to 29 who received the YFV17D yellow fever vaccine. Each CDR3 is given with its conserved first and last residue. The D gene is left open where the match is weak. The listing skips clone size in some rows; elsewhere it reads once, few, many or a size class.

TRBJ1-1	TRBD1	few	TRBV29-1	CSVTHRGQNTEAFF	TGCAGCGTTACCCACAGGGGACAGAACACTGAAGCTTTCTTT
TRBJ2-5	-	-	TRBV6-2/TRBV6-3	CASSYQPTGKETQYF	TGTGCCAGCAGTTACCAACCAACAGGGAAAGAGACCCAGTACTTC
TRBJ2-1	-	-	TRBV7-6	CASSSPQGSSYNEQFF	TGTGCCAGCAGCTCCCCTCAGGGGAGCTCCTACAATGAGCAGTTCTTC
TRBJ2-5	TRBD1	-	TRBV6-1	CASSRGPQETQYF	TGTGCCAGCAGTAGGGGGCCCCAAGAGACCCAGTACTTC
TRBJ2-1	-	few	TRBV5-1	CASSPGQTIYNEQFF	TGCGCCAGCAGCCCCGGACAGACAATATACAATGAGCAGTTCTTC
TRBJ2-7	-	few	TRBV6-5	CASSYSRGGQGKGEQYF	TGTGCCAGCAGTTACTCGAGAGGGGGGCAGGGAAAGGGCGAGCAGTACTTC
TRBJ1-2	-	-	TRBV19	CASSISGMYGYTF	TGTGCCAGTAGTATCTCAGGGATGTATGGCTACACCTTC
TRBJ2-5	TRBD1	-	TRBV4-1	CASSQARTGGLRAETQYF	TGCGCCAGCAGCCAAGCTAGGACAGGGGGCTTACGCGCGGAGACCCAGTACTTC
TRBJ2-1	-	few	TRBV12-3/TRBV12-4	CASSLVGLQEQFF	TGTGCCAGCAGTTTAGTGGGACTCCAAGAGCAGTTCTTC
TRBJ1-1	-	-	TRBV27	CASSLSWSVVEAFF	TGTGCCAGCAGTTTATCGTGGTCAGTAGTTGAAGCTTTCTTT
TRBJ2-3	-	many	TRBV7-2	CASSLLAGTDTQYF	TGTGCCAGCAGCTTACTAGCCGGAACAGATACGCAGTATTTT
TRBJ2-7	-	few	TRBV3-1	CASSQGWGLSSYEQYF	TGTGCCAGCAGCCAAGGATGGGGGTTGTCCTCCTACGAGCAGTACTTC
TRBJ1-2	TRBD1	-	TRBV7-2	CASSTDRETGYTF	TGTGCCAGCAGCACGGACAGGGAGACTGGCTACACCTTC
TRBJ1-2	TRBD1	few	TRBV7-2	CASSFDGGQGQYGYTF	TGTGCCAGCAGCTTCGATGGGGGACAGGGGCAGTATGGCTACACCTTC
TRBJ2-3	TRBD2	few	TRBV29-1	CSVEDGGGTDTQYF	TGCAGCGTTGAAGATGGGGGGGGCACAGATACGCAGTATTTT
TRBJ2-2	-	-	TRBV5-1	CASSHSRGLLAGELFF	TGCGCCAGCAGCCACAGCCGGGGGCTTTTGGCCGGGGAGCTGTTTTTT
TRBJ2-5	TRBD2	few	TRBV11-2	CASSNSGAETQYF	TGTGCCAGCAGTAATAGCGGGGCAGAGACCCAGTACTTC
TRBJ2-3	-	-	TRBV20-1	CSARRTSSVRDTQYF	TGCAGTGCTAGAAGGACATCGTCTGTGCGGGATACGCAGTATTTT
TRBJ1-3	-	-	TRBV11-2	CASSSRLLSADSGNTIYF	TGTGCCAGCAGCTCCCGACTTCTGTCAGCAGACTCTGGAAACACCATATATTTT
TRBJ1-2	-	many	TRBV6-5	CASGPKGNGYTF	TGTGCCAGCGGTCCTAAGGGGAATGGCTACACCTTC
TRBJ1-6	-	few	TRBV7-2	CASSISGATSSYSPLHF	TGTGCCAGCAGCATTTCAGGGGCCACGAGCTCTTATTCACCCCTCCACTTT
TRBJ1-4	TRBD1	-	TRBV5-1	CASSWTGEDEKLFF	TGCGCCAGCAGCTGGACAGGGGAGGATGAAAAACTGTTTTTT
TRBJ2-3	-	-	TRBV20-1	CSARDRPRGTDTQYF	TGCAGTGCTAGAGATCGTCCTCGGGGCACAGATACGCAGTATTTT
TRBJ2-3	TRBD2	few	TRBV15	CATSTTLAGATDTQYF	TGTGCCACCAGCACAACCTTAGCGGGGGCCACAGATACGCAGTATTTT
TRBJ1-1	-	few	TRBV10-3	CAISSTGPALGTEAFF	TGTGCCATCAGTTCAACAGGGCCGGCCCTTGGCACTGAAGCTTTCTTT
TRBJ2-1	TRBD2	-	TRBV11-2	CASRSSGIEQFF	TGTGCCAGCAGATCCAGCGGGATAGAGCAGTTCTTC
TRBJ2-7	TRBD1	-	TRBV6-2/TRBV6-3	CASSHRGTYEQYF	TGTGCCAGCAGTCACAGGGGGACCTACGAGCAGTACTTC
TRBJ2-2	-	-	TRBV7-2	CASSPLEGALFF	TGTGCCAGCAGCCCACTGGAGGGCGCGCTGTTTTTT
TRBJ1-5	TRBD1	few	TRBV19	CATREGGAGNQPQHF	TGTGCCACCCGGGAAGGGGGCGCAGGCAATCAGCCCCAGCATTTT
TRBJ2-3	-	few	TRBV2	CASSVGTAFGDTQYF	TGTGCCAGCAGCGTCGGGACCGCCTTCGGGGATACGCAGTATTTT
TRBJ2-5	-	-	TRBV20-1	CSATGVGRALGETQYF	TGCAGTGCTACCGGGGTTGGGCGCGCCCTGGGAGAGACCCAGTACTTC
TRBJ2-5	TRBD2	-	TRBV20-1	CSAKPLAGGISKTQYF	TGCAGTGCCAAGCCCCTAGCGGGGGGGATATCAAAGACCCAGTACTTC
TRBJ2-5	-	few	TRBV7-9	CASSEGTTQETQYF	TGTGCCAGCAGCGAGGGAACGACCCAAGAGACCCAGTACTTC
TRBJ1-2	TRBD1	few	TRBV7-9	CASSVTGGRGYTF	TGTGCCAGCAGCGTCACAGGGGGGAGAGGCTACACCTTC
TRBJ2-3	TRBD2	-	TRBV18	CASSPQRGSTDTQYF	TGTGCCAGCTCCCCCCAGCGGGGTAGCACAGATACGCAGTATTTT
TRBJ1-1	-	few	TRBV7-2	CASSLEGVIEAFF	TGTGCCAGCAGCTTAGAGGGGGTCATTGAAGCTTTCTTT
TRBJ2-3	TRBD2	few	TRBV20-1	CSADQGRGGTDTQYF	TGCAGTGCCGACCAAGGCCGGGGGGGCACAGATACGCAGTATTTT
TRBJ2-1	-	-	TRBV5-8	CASSFGQGMDEQFF	TGTGCCAGCAGCTTTGGTCAGGGTATGGATGAGCAGTTCTTC
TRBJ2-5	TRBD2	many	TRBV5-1	CASSLTLAGRSETQYF	TGCGCCAGCAGCTTGACCCTAGCGGGGAGGTCGGAGACCCAGTACTTC
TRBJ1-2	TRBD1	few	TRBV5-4	CASSFSFLDRGGYTF	TGTGCCAGCAGCTTTAGTTTTCTGGACAGGGGGGGCTACACCTTC
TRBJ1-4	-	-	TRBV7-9	CASSPGTKPFEKLFF	TGTGCCAGCAGCCCCGGGACAAAGCCCTTTGAAAAACTGTTTTTT
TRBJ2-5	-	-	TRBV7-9	CASSPEWTQYF	TGTGCCAGCAGCCCGGAATGGACCCAGTACTTC
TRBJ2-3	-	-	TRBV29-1	CSVAAGSPTDTQYF	TGCAGCGTTGCCGCGGGGAGTCCCACAGATACGCAGTATTTT
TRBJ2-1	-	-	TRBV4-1	CASSQVLVSSEQFF	TGCGCCAGCAGCCAAGTACTAGTTTCTAGTGAGCAGTTCTTC
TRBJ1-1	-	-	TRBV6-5	CACRIGPRAFF	TGTGCCTGCAGAATTGGCCCTAGGGCTTTCTTT
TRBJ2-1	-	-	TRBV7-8	CASSLDGAGTEQFF	TGTGCCAGCAGCTTAGACGGCGCAGGGACCGAGCAGTTCTTC
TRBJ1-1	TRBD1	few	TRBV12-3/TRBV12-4	CASRVQGTTEAFF	TGTGCCAGCAGGGTACAGGGGACCACTGAAGCTTTCTTT
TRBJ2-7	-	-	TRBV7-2	CASSATPSYEQYF	TGTGCCAGCAGCGCCACTCCCTCCTACGAGCAGTACTTC
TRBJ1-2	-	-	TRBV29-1	CSVAGNYGYTF	TGCAGCGTTGCTGGGAACTATGGCTACACCTTC
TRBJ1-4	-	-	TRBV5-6	CASSLDSGNEKLFF	TGTGCCAGCAGCTTAGACTCCGGTAATGAAAAACTGTTTTTT
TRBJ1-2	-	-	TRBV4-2	CAISPGLRCRVEYGYTF	TGTGCCATCAGCCCCGGGCTCCGCTGCAGGGTGGAGTATGGCTACACCTTC
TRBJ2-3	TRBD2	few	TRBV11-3	CASSSGTSGRATDTQYF	TGTGCCAGCAGCTCCGGGACTAGCGGGAGAGCAACAGATACGCAGTATTTT
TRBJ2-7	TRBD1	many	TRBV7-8	CASIAGTGPSYEQYF	TGTGCCAGCATCGCCGGGACAGGGCCCTCCTACGAGCAGTACTTC
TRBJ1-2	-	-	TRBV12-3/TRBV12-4	CASSEGGDYQSGYTF	TGTGCCAGTTCGGAGGGCGGGGATTACCAGAGTGGCTACACCTTC
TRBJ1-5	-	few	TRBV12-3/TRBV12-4	CASSPQRGRNQPQHF	TGTGCCAGCAGTCCTCAACGCGGGCGCAATCAGCCCCAGCATTTT